A single sample gave rise to the 22 T cell receptor beta chains below, sequenced in a study of blood T cell repertoires in COVID-19 (dated by TCRdb to about 2020). The library came from the immunoSEQ multiplex PCR assay. In its TCRdb copy, this immuneACCESS table keeps in-frame sequences only and misses some clones. Where compared with another copy, unresolved V genes explain less than half of these, and the others have no known cause. Counted in this sample were around 90,000 clones; around nine tenths of them appeared once. The top ten clones comprise roughly 2.1% of the sample. Sequencing input: peripheral blood. The receptors shown here come from a man aged 45-65 years with COVID-19, enrolled during active disease.

This chain links TRBV7-9 with TRBJ1-1; a possible D gene is TRBD1 (5 bases). The CDR3 is made up of 15 amino acids. The germline CDR1 and CDR2 sequences are SEHNR and FQNEAQ (reference sequence). The V end was cut by 2 bases, the J end by 2 bases, with 12 bases between. CDR3 coding DNA: TGTGCCAGCAGCTTACCCAGGGTTGTAAACACTGAAGCTTTCTTT. It encodes CASSLPRVVNTEAFF.

The chain recombines TRBV9 with TRBJ2-3; 9 positions agree with TRBD2. This CDR3 comprises 15 residues. Germline V CDR1 and CDR2: SGDLS, YYNGEE. Losses at the gene ends were 1 base for V and 3 bases for J; bases not matched to a gene: 3. As DNA, the CDR3 is TGTGCCAGCAGCGTACTGGGACTAGCAACAGATACGCAGTATTTT. Amino acids: CASSVLGLATDTQYF.

Details on this clone: An end of the junction does not agree with germline; a read error may underlie this. This chain joins TRBV7-7 and TRBJ2-1, with TRBD2 matching 10 bases. Germline V gene lookup returns CDR1 SSHAT and CDR2 FNYEAQ (reference sequence). The CDR3 runs to 16 residues. CDR3 sequence: CASSLSSGGGFNEQFF. The CDR3 DNA follows: TGTGCTAGCAGCTTGTCAAGCGGGGGGGGATTCAATGAGCAGTTCTTC.

The genes are TRBV5-1 and TRBJ1-2; 11 bases match TRBD1. CDR1 and CDR2 from the germline V gene are SGHRS and YFSETQ. The CDR3 covers 14 residues. V lost 3 bases and J lost 6; bases outside the gene matches: 4. The CDR3 here is CASSSRTGGNGYTF. For the CDR3, the DNA is TGCGCCAGCAGCTCCAGGACAGGGGGCAATGGCTACACCTTC.

The V gene is TRBV19, the J gene TRBJ1-5, with D tentatively TRBD1 (5 bases). V shed 6 bases and J shed 3 bases, with 15 bases lying between them. This CDR3 is 15 amino acids long. Germline V CDR1 and CDR2: LNHDA, SQIVND (reference sequence). CDR3 residues: CASRDFRVFNQPQHF. The CDR3 DNA reads as TGTGCCAGTAGAGATTTCAGGGTATTCAATCAGCCCCAGCATTTT.

On this clone itself: The junction departs from germline at one end; a sequencing error may be responsible. The chain is built from TRBV4-2 and TRBJ2-7, with D perhaps matching TRBD2 (5 bases). The germline V gene has CDR1 LGHNA and CDR2 YNFKEQ. This CDR3 comprises 15 residues. Here the CDR3 DNA reads TGTGCCAGCAGTCAAGAGCCCAGCGGAAACTCCGAGCAGTACTTC. Encoded protein: CASSQEPSGNSEQYF.

The chain employs TRBV27 and TRBJ1-1; 10 nucleotides line up with TRBD1. The CDR3 totals 21 residues. The V segment lost 6 bases and the J segment 3 bases; nucleotides outside the gene matches: 25. Germline-derived CDR1 and CDR2 are MNHEY and SMNVEV (reference sequence). This CDR3 is CASSRLWSPTGGAQTDTEAFF. CDR3 nucleotide sequence: TGTGCCAGCAGCCGATTGTGGAGCCCGACAGGGGGCGCTCAGACGGACACTGAAGCTTTCTTT.

The rearrangement uses TRBV9 and TRBJ1-4, with 9 bases identical to TRBD1. CDR1 and CDR2 (germline): SGDLS, YYNGEE. With V trimmed by 4 bases and J by 8 bases, 6 bases remained unmatched. The length of the CDR3 is 14 residues. CDR3 nucleotides: TGTGCCAGCAGCCGGGACAGGGCGGGGGAAAAACTGTTTTTT. It encodes CASSRDRAGEKLFF.

This sequence joins TRBV9 and TRBJ2-2; possible D gene TRBD1, 5 bases. Looked up from germline, CDR1 is SGDLS and CDR2 is YYNGEE. V was pared by 0 bases and J by 0 bases, with 9 bases between. The CDR3 has 16 residues. CDR3 nucleotide sequence: TGTGCCAGCAGCGTAGGGGGCGGCACGAACACCGGGGAGCTGTTTTTT. Translating it yields CASSVGGGTNTGELFF.

The sample holds a few counts of this clone. The chain employs TRBV27 and TRBJ1-1; D not certain. Germline V gene sequence: CDR1 MNHEY, CDR2 SMNVEV (reference sequence). Trimming stripped 0 bases from V and 5 bases from J, with 10 bases between. The CDR3 sequence is 14 residues long. This chain's CDR3 is CASSLSGRRTEAFF. The CDR3 DNA follows: TGTGCCAGCAGTTTATCGGGGAGAAGGACTGAAGCTTTCTTT.

This chain joins TRBV7-8 and TRBJ1-1; 7 nucleotides match TRBD1. Unmatched junction bases numbered 4, after V lost 6 bases and J lost 0 bases. Germline V gene lookup returns CDR1 SGHVS and CDR2 FQNEAQ. The CDR3 loop spans 14 amino acids. DNA of the CDR3: TGTGCCAGCAGATCTGGACAGGTGAACACTGAAGCTTTCTTT. Protein: CASRSGQVNTEAFF.

This sequence joins TRBV11-2 and TRBJ2-1; 14 bases fit TRBD2. With 4 bases clipped from V and 8 bases from J, the junction kept 7 bases outside the gene matches. This CDR3 has 16 amino acids. CDR1 and CDR2 from the germline V gene are SGHAT and FQNNGV. CDR3 in DNA: TGTGCCAGCAGCTCGGGACTAGCGGGGGTTCATTATGAGCAGTTCTTC. Protein product: CASSSGLAGVHYEQFF.

V usage is TRBV28 and J usage is TRBJ1-2, with D perhaps matching TRBD1 (5 bases). The CDR3 has 14 residues. The V end was cut by 2 bases, the J end by 7 bases, with 14 bases between. The germline CDR1 and CDR2 sequences are MDHEN and SYDVKM. The CDR3 nucleotides read TGTGCCAGCAGTTTAGGTCAGGGTATTTCTGGCTACACCTTC. This sequence encodes CASSLGQGISGYTF.

The chain employs TRBV18 and TRBJ1-1; tentatively, D is TRBD1 (5 bases). CDR3 length: 14 residues. The germline V and J ends were trimmed by 5 bases and 5 bases, with 15 bases remaining between them. CDR1 and CDR2 from the germline V gene are KGHSH and LQKENI. The CDR3 reads CASSNGGVGTEAFF. Here the CDR3 DNA reads TGTGCCAGCTCAAACGGGGGAGTAGGAACTGAAGCTTTCTTT.

The rearrangement links TRBV12-3 or TRBV12-4 to TRBJ1-3; D ambiguous. The V end was cut by 5 bases, the J end by 0 bases, with 5 bases between. There are 13 residues in the CDR3. Here the CDR3 reads CASSPFSGNTIYF. In DNA form, the CDR3 reads TGTGCCAGCAGTCCATTCTCTGGAAACACCATATATTTT.

This clone was detected once. The chain joins TRBV29-1 to TRBJ1-1, with D perhaps TRBD1 (5 bases). CDR1 SQVTM and CDR2 ANQGSEA come from the germline V gene. The CDR3 has 16 amino acids. V was trimmed by 0 bases and J by 5 bases, leaving 19 bases between them. The CDR3 nucleotides read TGCAGCGTTGAAGAGGGGACGGGGGTGTTGTTGACTGAAGCTTTCTTT. Protein sequence: CSVEEGTGVLLTEAFF.

The chain links TRBV19 to TRBJ1-2; 7 bases line up with TRBD1. The ends lost 5 bases at V and 3 bases at J; junction bases unmatched: 15. Germline V CDR1 and CDR2: LNHDA, SQIVND (reference sequence). The length of the CDR3 is 17 residues. The CDR3 DNA reads as TGTGCCAGTAGTGTTGACCCGGTAGAGGGGGCCTACTATGGCTACACCTTC. This gives the protein CASSVDPVEGAYYGYTF. The full variable domain, rest sourced from reference TRBV19 and TRBJ1-2, is DGGITQSPKYLFRKEGQNVTLSCEQNLNHDAMYWYRQDPGQGLRLIYYSQIVNDFQKGDIAEGYSVSREKKESFPLTVTSAQKNPTAFYLCASSVDPVEGAYYGYTFGSGTRLTVV.

The chain combines TRBV3-1 (or the pseudogene TRBV3-2) with TRBJ1-6, with D possibly being TRBD1 (6 bases). The germline CDR1 and CDR2 sequences are LGHDT and YNNKEL (reference sequence). The length of the CDR3 is 14 residues. V dropped 0 bases and J dropped 10 bases, with 10 bases sitting between them. The CDR3 region has the DNA TGTGCCAGCAGCCAAGACAGGGGAAGATCACCCCTCCACTTT. Encoded protein: CASSQDRGRSPLHF.

V usage is TRBV30 and J usage is TRBJ1-3; unclear D gene. Germline V gives CDR1 GTSNPN, CDR2 SVGIG (reference sequence). V lost 4 bases to trimming and J lost 2 bases, with 9 bases between them. This CDR3 contains 13 residues. CDR3 DNA sequence: TGTGCCTGGATGTCAGTTGCTGGAAACACCATATATTTT. Amino acids: CAWMSVAGNTIYF. Combining the CDR3 with reference TRBV30 and TRBJ1-3 gives the whole variable domain SQTIHQWPATLVQPVGSPLSLECTVEGTSNPNLYWYRQAAGRGLQLLFYSVGIGQISSEVPQNLSASRPQDRQFILSSKKLLLSDSGFYLCAWMSVAGNTIYFGEGSWLTVV.

The chain recombines TRBV7-9 with TRBJ1-4; TRBD1 matches at 8 bases. This CDR3 spans 15 amino acids. The V gene's germline CDR1 is SEHNR and CDR2 FQNEAQ (reference sequence). Losses at the gene ends were 3 bases for V and 8 bases for J; bases not matched to a gene: 8. CDR3 DNA: TGTGCCAGCAGCTTGAAGGAGACAGGGGAAGAAAAACTGTTTTTT. Protein product: CASSLKETGEEKLFF.

The chain combines TRBV3-1 (or the pseudogene TRBV3-2) with TRBJ2-5, with TRBD1 as a possible D gene (6 bases). Trimming took 0 bases from V and 2 from J, leaving 10 bases between them. CDR3 size: 15 residues. Germline-derived CDR1 and CDR2 are LGHDT and YNNKEL (reference sequence). The CDR3 sequence is CASSQDQGRQETQYF. CDR3 coding DNA: TGTGCCAGCAGCCAAGATCAGGGGCGACAAGAGACCCAGTACTTC.

The V and J genes are TRBV18 and TRBJ2-1; 7 positions agree with TRBD1. CDR3 length: 14 residues. The germline V gene has CDR1 KGHSH and CDR2 LQKENI. Germline trimming cut 6 bases from V and 5 bases from J; bases unmatched to any gene: 7. CDR3 residues: CASSHGQVNNEQFF. The CDR3 DNA reads as TGTGCCAGCTCCCACGGACAGGTCAACAATGAGCAGTTCTTC.